This TCR beta chain was sequenced in a study of blood T cells in healthy people across ages. Study observations and caveats: Higher diversity and more naive CD4+ cells were features of long-lived donors, compared to aged donors.

CDR3 size: 15 residues. The ends lost 1 base at V and 5 bases at J; junction bases unmatched: 6. The germline CDR1 and CDR2 sequences are SGHTA and FQGNSA. Alongside a J-beta primer mix, a sample-barcoded 5' primer served in a second PCR lasting about 6 to 11 cycles. TCRdb ran MiXCR on the 5' RACE reads and lists one entry per CDR3 protein. Altogether 550,000 to 750,000 distinct CDR3 sequences are present, 20% to 25% being singletons, with the ten largest covering 3% to 4.5%. This clonotype was observed at least ten times. Its antigen is as yet unknown. This sequence joins TRBV7-2 and TRBJ2-5; TRBD2 matches 8 bases. This TCR came from a man between 65 and 85 years old in good health. The sample was blood. The CDR3 bases are TGTGCCAGCAGCTTAGACGGGAGGGCCGGGGAGACCCAGTACTTC. It codes for CASSLDGRAGETQYF.